The 23 T cell receptor beta chains listed next were all sequenced from one sample in a study of T-cell memory formation after mild COVID-19. TCRdb reprocessed the 5' RACE reads with MiXCR, giving one entry per CDR3 protein. The sample holds roughly 150,000 distinct CDR3 sequences; over 10% are singletons and the top ten take approximately 3.6%. The sample was PBMCs or a T cell subset sorted from them (not recorded which). These receptors originate from a man aged 18 to 30 who had mild COVID-19 (a few samples of this study predate the infection). Cell type and time point are not known.

This clonotype was observed a handful of times. The rearrangement links TRBV7-9 to TRBJ2-1, with 8 positions matching TRBD2. V shed 6 bases and J 8 bases; nucleotides not matched to a gene: 9. Germline CDR1 reads SEHNR; CDR2 reads FQNEAQ (reference sequence). The CDR3 runs to 14 residues. The CDR3 sequence: CASSLRGGEDEQFF. The CDR3 nucleotides are TGTGCCAGCAGTCTCCGGGGGGGAGAGGATGAGCAGTTCTTC.

This clonotype occurred a few times. The CDR3 nucleotides read TGCGCCAGCAGCCCACCCGGGACATCTGTCTCCTACGAGCAGTACTTC. Protein product: CASSPPGTSVSYEQYF. The chain recombines TRBV5-1 with TRBJ2-7; possibly TRBD1 for D (6 bases). The CDR3 runs to 16 residues. The V and J ends lost 4 bases and 0 bases respectively, with 17 bases between them. Germline V gene data show CDR1 as SGHRS and CDR2 as YFSETQ.

This rearrangement joins TRBV6-2 or TRBV6-3 to TRBJ1-2, with D hard to call. The CDR3 sequence is 13 residues long. Germline CDR1 and CDR2: MNHEY and SVGEGT. Trimming removed 5 bases from V and 5 bases from J, with 12 bases in between. The CDR3 region has the DNA TGTGCCAGCAGTAGGCGGATCAATTATGGCTACACCTTC. This codes for CASSRRINYGYTF.

The chain uses TRBV7-3 and TRBJ2-3; TRBD1 matches at 7 bases. CDR1 is SGHTA, CDR2 FQGTGA, per germline. The V and J ends lost 4 bases and 6 bases, in that order; junction bases with no gene match: 4. The CDR3 is 13 residues long. The CDR3 loop reads CASSSQQGDTQYF. The CDR3 DNA reads as TGTGCCAGCAGCTCCCAACAGGGGGATACGCAGTATTTT.

This clonotype was observed at least ten times. This chain joins TRBV5-1 and TRBJ2-7; D remains unclear. V was cut by 0 bases and J by 2 bases, with 6 bases left in between. Per the germline V gene, CDR1 is SGHRS and CDR2 is YFSETQ. The CDR3 extends over 13 amino acids. Written as DNA, the CDR3 is TGCGCCAGCAGCTTGGCCGCGCCCTACGAGCAGTACTTC. It codes for CASSLAAPYEQYF.

The DNA for the CDR3 is TGTGCCAGCAGTTACCGAGGATCAGGAGAGACCCAGTACTTC. It is translated as CASSYRGSGETQYF. The rearrangement joins TRBV6-5 to TRBJ2-5; D remains ambiguous. Germline V CDR1 and CDR2: MNHEY, SVGAGI. The CDR3 length is 14 residues. The ends were cut back, 2 bases at V and 4 bases at J, with 11 bases in the middle.

There are a few counts of this clonotype. The rearrangement joins TRBV7-2 to TRBJ1-1; TRBD1 might be the D (5 bases). In germline, CDR1 is SGHTA, CDR2 FQGNSA. The CDR3 has 16 amino acids. V was clipped by 1 base and J by 10 bases, with 22 bases between them. This CDR3 is CASSLVVQRRARGAFF. The CDR3 nucleotides are TGTGCCAGCAGCTTAGTTGTCCAGCGCAGGGCAAGGGGAGCTTTCTTT.

The chain joins TRBV28 to TRBJ2-6, with a weak D call TRBD2 (5 bases). The germline CDR1 and CDR2 sequences are MDHEN and SYDVKM. The CDR3 length is 17 residues. Trimming cost V 5 bases and J 3 bases, with 17 bases left between them. The CDR3 region is CASSLGRHGVGANVLTF. The CDR3 nucleotides are TGTGCCAGCAGTCTCGGTCGGCACGGGGTTGGGGCCAACGTCCTGACTTTC.

In its sample, this clonotype was seen a few times. The V and J genes are TRBV6-5 and TRBJ2-7; 11 bases agree with TRBD2. Germline lookup yields CDR1 MNHEY and CDR2 SVGAGI. The CDR3 is 14 amino acids. The trim removed 7 bases at V and 2 bases at J, leaving 4 bases unmatched. This chain's CDR3 is CASINSGGAYEQYF. DNA of the CDR3: TGTGCCAGCATTAATAGCGGGGGGGCCTACGAGCAGTACTTC.

This clonotype was counted a few times. This sequence joins TRBV18 and TRBJ2-7, with D perhaps TRBD2 (6 bases). CDR1 is KGHSH and CDR2 is LQKENI in the germline V gene. Trimming cost V 6 bases and J 5 bases, with 14 bases left between them. CDR3 length equals 13 residues. In DNA form, the CDR3 reads TGTGCCAGCTCGGGGACTCTCGGACACGAGCAGTACTTC. It codes for CASSGTLGHEQYF.

The chain combines TRBV9 with TRBJ1-2, with unresolved D. Trimming took 0 bases from V and 8 from J, leaving 11 bases between them. The germline CDR1 and CDR2 sequences are SGDLS and YYNGEE. The CDR3 length is 13 residues. In nucleotides, the CDR3 is TGTGCCAGCAGCGTAGCGTCAGAAAGAGGCTACACCTTC. Translation: CASSVASERGYTF.

This clonotype has just a few counts. The chain couples TRBV10-3 to TRBJ2-3; TRBD1 agrees at 10 bases. The germline CDR1 and CDR2 sequences are ENHRY and SYGVKD. Trimming took 7 bases from V and 7 from J; bases not matched to a gene: 5. CDR3 length: 13 amino acids. CDR3 residues: CAINPGQGNTQYF. The CDR3 DNA is TGTGCCATCAACCCGGGACAGGGGAATACGCAGTATTTT.

The chain links TRBV9 to TRBJ1-2, with a tentative D call TRBD1 (6 bases). CDR3 size: 12 residues. CDR1 and CDR2 (germline): SGDLS, YYNGEE. The V gene lost 4 bases and the J gene lost 5 bases, with 9 bases spanning the gap. DNA of the CDR3: TGTGCCAGCAGCCCAACAGGGTATGGCTACACCTTC. It encodes CASSPTGYGYTF.

This clonotype was counted only a few times. V usage is TRBV28 and J usage is TRBJ1-5; D perhaps matches TRBD1 (6 bases). V lost 2 bases and J 13 bases, leaving 21 bases between the germline ends. The CDR3 length is 15 residues. Germline CDR1 MDHEN, CDR2 SYDVKM. The DNA of the CDR3 is TGTGCCAGCAGTTTACCTTCCGGGGGCCGATTTAAGCAGCATTTT. Translating it yields CASSLPSGGRFKQHF.

This clonotype was counted once. The chain combines TRBV3-1 with TRBJ2-3; 15 bases agree with TRBD2. The CDR3 spans 18 residues. The V gene end was trimmed by 3 bases and the J gene end by 6 bases; junction bases not matched to a gene: 10. Germline CDR1 reads LGHDT; CDR2 reads YNNKEL (reference sequence). Here the CDR3 DNA reads TGTGCCAGCAGCCATCGGACTAGCGGGGGGGCAACCCTCGATACGCAGTATTTT. It specifies CASSHRTSGGATLDTQYF.

This clonotype was found a few times. The chain carries TRBV6-2 or TRBV6-3 and TRBJ2-7, with unresolved D. This CDR3 comprises 14 residues. The V gene lost 10 bases and the J gene lost 2 bases, with 18 bases spanning the gap. The V gene's germline CDR1 is MNHEY and CDR2 SVGEGT. CDR3 sequence reads: CATTDPGGAYEQYV. DNA of the CDR3: TGTGCCACTACTGACCCCGGTGGAGCCTACGAGCAGTACGTC.

This clonotype has only a few counts. CDR3 loop: CSAVTGVSSPAFF. The CDR3 DNA is TGCAGTGCAGTCACAGGGGTATCAAGTCCAGCTTTCTTT. The chain is built from TRBV20-1 and TRBJ1-1; TRBD1 matches 7 bases. Trimming cost V 6 bases and J 10 bases; bases outside gene matches: 14. The CDR3 loop spans 13 amino acids. Germline values: CDR1 DFQATT, CDR2 SNEGSKA (reference sequence).

The rearrangement uses TRBV7-9 and TRBJ2-2; 7 bases are shared with TRBD1. Germline CDR1 SEHNR, CDR2 FQNEAQ (reference sequence). The CDR3 length is 13 residues. The V segment lost 10 bases and the J segment 11 bases; nucleotides outside the gene matches: 13. The CDR3 spells CATLKTGRFELFF. CDR3 nucleotide sequence: TGTGCCACCTTGAAGACAGGGCGGTTTGAGCTGTTTTTT.

This clonotype was counted between two and nine times. The J gene is TRBJ2-3, the V gene TRBV7-2; the D gene is possibly TRBD2 (7 bases). The CDR3 loop spans 15 amino acids. Deletions cut 5 bases from V and 2 bases from J, with 14 bases between. Germline-derived CDR1 and CDR2 are SGHTA and FQGNSA. The CDR3 DNA reads TGTGCCAGCAGCAGAGAGGGGGGGAACACAGATACGCAGTATTTT. Translation gives CASSREGGNTDTQYF. Full variable domain (rest looked up from reference TRBV7-2 and TRBJ2-3): GAGVSQSPSNKVTEKGKDVELRCDPISGHTALYWYRQSLGQGLEFLIYFQGNSAPDKSGLPSDRFSAERTGGSVSTLTIQRTQQEDSAVYLCASSREGGNTDTQYFGPGTRLTVL.

This chain joins TRBV7-2 and TRBJ1-4; D gene ambiguous. Trimming stripped 2 bases from V and 4 bases from J, with 11 bases between. The CDR3 is 15 residues long. Per the germline V gene, CDR1 is SGHTA and CDR2 is FQGNSA. CDR3 nucleotides: TGTGCCAGCAGCTTACCGGTATCCGGTAATGAAAAACTGTTTTTT. It codes for CASSLPVSGNEKLFF.

This clonotype was counted only a few times. The chain has TRBV5-1 and TRBJ2-1; maybe TRBD2 (6 bases). Trimming took 4 bases from V and 3 from J, leaving 14 bases between them. This CDR3 region has 15 residues. Germline V gene sequence: CDR1 SGHRS, CDR2 YFSETQ. In DNA form, the CDR3 reads TGCGCCAGCAGCCTCTACGGGGGAGACTACAATGAGCAGTTCTTC. Translating it yields CASSLYGGDYNEQFF.

The V call is TRBV20-1, the J call TRBJ2-1; the D call may be TRBD1 or TRBD2 (5 bases each). The germline V gene encodes CDR1 DFQATT and CDR2 SNEGSKA (reference sequence). The CDR3 length is 11 residues. The germline V and J ends were trimmed by 6 bases and 15 bases, with 18 bases remaining between them. CDR3 residues: CSAGPRGPSFF. As DNA, the CDR3 is TGCAGTGCCGGGCCGAGGGGTCCTTCGTTCTTC.

J is TRBJ2-3 and V is TRBV4-2; D gene ambiguous. There are 14 residues in the CDR3. CDR1 is LGHNA and CDR2 is YNFKEQ in the germline V gene. V was clipped by 2 bases and J by 0 bases, with 6 bases between them. The CDR3 region has the DNA TGTGCCAGCAGCCAAACATCAAGCACAGATACGCAGTATTTT. Translated: CASSQTSSTDTQYF.